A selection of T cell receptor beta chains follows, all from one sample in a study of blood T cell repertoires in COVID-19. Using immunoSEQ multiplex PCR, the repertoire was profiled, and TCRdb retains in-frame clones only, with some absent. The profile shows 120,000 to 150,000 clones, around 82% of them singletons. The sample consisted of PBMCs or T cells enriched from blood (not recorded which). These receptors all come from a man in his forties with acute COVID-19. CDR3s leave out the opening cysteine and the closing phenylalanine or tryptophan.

CDR3 protein: ASGSGRTGELF
J gene: TRBJ2-2
V gene: TRBV6-5

CDR3 protein: ASSSPGDTQY
J gene: TRBJ2-3
V gene: TRBV18

CDR3 protein: ASSPTGTTYNEQF
J gene: TRBJ2-1
V gene: TRBV27

CDR3 protein: ASSIGAGGYQPQH
J gene: TRBJ1-5
V gene: TRBV19

CDR3 protein: SVKPGASGSSGELF
J gene: TRBJ2-2
V gene: TRBV29-1

CDR3 protein: ASSPGGRAYNEQF
J gene: TRBJ2-1
V gene: TRBV9

CDR3 protein: ASSLAGGGSEQY
J gene: TRBJ2-7
V gene: TRBV11-2

CDR3 protein: ASSLGQINEKLF
J gene: TRBJ1-4
V gene: TRBV3-1/TRBV3-2

CDR3 protein: ASSVATGSQPQH
J gene: TRBJ1-5
V gene: TRBV2

CDR3 protein: ANLLAGGPFSVPDTQY
J gene: TRBJ2-3
V gene: TRBV10-3

CDR3 protein: ASSEDRTNYGYT
J gene: TRBJ1-2
V gene: TRBV2

CDR3 protein: AWSGISTDTQY
J gene: TRBJ2-3
V gene: TRBV30

CDR3 protein: ASSLDIRGREVTGELF
J gene: TRBJ2-2
V gene: TRBV11-2

CDR3 protein: ASSDGSGQGSNYGYT
J gene: TRBJ1-2
V gene: TRBV7-9

CDR3 protein: ASSYSGTGSHEQY
J gene: TRBJ2-7
V gene: TRBV27

CDR3 protein: ASSLWTSGRAGNEQF
J gene: TRBJ2-1
V gene: TRBV3-1/TRBV3-2

CDR3 protein: AWSSARETQY
J gene: TRBJ2-5
V gene: TRBV30

CDR3 protein: ASSWSLAGGPEQF
J gene: TRBJ2-1
V gene: TRBV28

CDR3 protein: ASRLTGGISGANVLT
J gene: TRBJ2-6
V gene: TRBV7-8

CDR3 protein: ASRRQVLGSPLH
J gene: TRBJ1-6
V gene: TRBV28

CDR3 protein: ASTLIPGVQTQY
J gene: TRBJ2-5
V gene: TRBV7-9

CDR3 protein: ASSSTSGGYQETQY
J gene: TRBJ2-5
V gene: TRBV6-5

CDR3 protein: ASSSEGGQTNEKLF
J gene: TRBJ1-4
V gene: TRBV19

CDR3 protein: ASSEPGGMETQY
J gene: TRBJ2-5
V gene: TRBV5-1

CDR3 protein: ASTTGVTEAF
J gene: TRBJ1-1
V gene: TRBV28

CDR3 protein: ASSPRQGSYNEQF
J gene: TRBJ2-1
V gene: TRBV4-3

CDR3 protein: ASSQDGANTEAF
J gene: TRBJ1-1
V gene: TRBV4-2

CDR3 protein: ASSKPGETQY
J gene: TRBJ2-5
V gene: TRBV5-1

CDR3 protein: ASSPRDRDHEQY
J gene: TRBJ2-7
V gene: TRBV7-2

CDR3 protein: ASSQDRFYGYT
J gene: TRBJ1-2
V gene: TRBV18

CDR3 protein: ASSPEGAGSNTGELF
J gene: TRBJ2-2
V gene: TRBV27

CDR3 protein: ASSPFAGAGTDTQY
J gene: TRBJ2-3
V gene: TRBV7-2

CDR3 protein: ASSKGPHRVCTEAF
J gene: TRBJ1-1
V gene: TRBV21-1

CDR3 protein: ASSEVGRRRGDPNTEAF
J gene: TRBJ1-1
V gene: TRBV10-1

CDR3 protein: ASSSLRAAGGYNEQF
J gene: TRBJ2-1
V gene: TRBV7-6

CDR3 protein: ASTLLNEQF
J gene: TRBJ2-1
V gene: TRBV28

CDR3 protein: ASSSSRDTGNQPQH
J gene: TRBJ1-5
V gene: TRBV27